Many counts were recorded for the clone carrying this T cell receptor beta chain. Its matching antigen is unknown. The source of the sample is a study of T cells in Graves' hyperthyroidism and ophthalmopathy. Trimming took 7 bases from V and 5 from J, leaving 11 bases between them. The CDR3 contains 13 residues. Study-wide results and caveats: Ophthalmopathy, which appeared later, was predicted by the model a median approximately six months before onset.

RNA transcripts provided the source from which TCR beta CDR3 regions were amplified. An initial round of RT-PCR targeting the TCR CDR3 relied on the HTBI primer set. TCRdb independently ran MiXCR on the multiplex PCR reads; one entry per CDR3 protein. The sample has more than 500,000 distinct CDR3 sequences, around 15% seen once. Input material: blood. The chain combines TRBV12-3 or TRBV12-4 with TRBJ1-4, with D possibly being TRBD1 (5 bases). The sequence was collected from a woman in her twenties or thirties with Graves' hyperthyroidism. CDR3 coding DNA: TGTGCCAGCATGGGACCGATCAATGAAAAACTGTTTTTT. As protein: CASMGPINEKLFF.